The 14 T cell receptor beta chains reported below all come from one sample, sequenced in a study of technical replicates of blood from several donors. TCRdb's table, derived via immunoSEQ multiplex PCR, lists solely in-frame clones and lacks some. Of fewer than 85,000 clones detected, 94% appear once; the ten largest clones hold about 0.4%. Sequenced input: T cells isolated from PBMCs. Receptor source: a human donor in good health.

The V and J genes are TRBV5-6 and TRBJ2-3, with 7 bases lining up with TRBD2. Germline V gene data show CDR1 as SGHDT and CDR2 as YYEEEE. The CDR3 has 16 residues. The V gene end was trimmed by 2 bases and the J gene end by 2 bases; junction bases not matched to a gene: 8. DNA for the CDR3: TGTGCCAGCAGCTTAAGGCTAGCGGAGATCACAGATACGCAGTATTTT. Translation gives CASSLRLAEITDTQYF.

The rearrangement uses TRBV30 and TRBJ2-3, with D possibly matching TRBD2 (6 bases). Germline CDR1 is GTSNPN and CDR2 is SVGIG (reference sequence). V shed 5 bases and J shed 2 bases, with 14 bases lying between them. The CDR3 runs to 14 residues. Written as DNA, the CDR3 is TGTGCCTGGGGGCAGGGACTTCCCACAGATACGCAGTATTTT. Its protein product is CAWGQGLPTDTQYF.

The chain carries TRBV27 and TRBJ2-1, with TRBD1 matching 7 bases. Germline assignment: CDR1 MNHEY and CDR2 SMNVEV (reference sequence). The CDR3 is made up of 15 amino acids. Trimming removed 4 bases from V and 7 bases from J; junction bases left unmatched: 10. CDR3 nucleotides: TGTGCCAGCAGTTCGTATCTCCAGGGGGTTAATGAGCAGTTCTTC. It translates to CASSSYLQGVNEQFF.

The CDR3 loop reads CASSLETGGQETQYF. The CDR3 DNA is TGCGCCAGCAGCTTAGAGACAGGGGGACAAGAGACCCAGTACTTC. V usage is TRBV5-1 and J usage is TRBJ2-5; TRBD1 matches at 9 bases. The trim removed 2 bases at V and 2 bases at J, leaving 4 bases unmatched. Per the germline V gene, CDR1 is SGHRS and CDR2 is YFSETQ. CDR3 length equals 15 residues.

The CDR3 reads CASTEGHGTGELFF. In nucleotides, the CDR3 is TGTGCCAGCACGGAGGGCCATGGCACCGGGGAGCTGTTTTTT. The chain is built from TRBV6-6 and TRBJ2-2; D might be TRBD2 (6 bases). V dropped 7 bases and J dropped 4 bases, with 13 bases sitting between them. Germline assignment: CDR1 MNHNY and CDR2 SVGAGI (reference sequence). The CDR3 is 14 amino acids.

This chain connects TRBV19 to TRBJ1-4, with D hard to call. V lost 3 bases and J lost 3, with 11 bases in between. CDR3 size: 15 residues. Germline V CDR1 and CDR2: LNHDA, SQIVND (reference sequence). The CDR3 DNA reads TGTGCCAGTAGTATGTCTGCGAACTCTAATGAAAAACTGTTTTTT. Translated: CASSMSANSNEKLFF.

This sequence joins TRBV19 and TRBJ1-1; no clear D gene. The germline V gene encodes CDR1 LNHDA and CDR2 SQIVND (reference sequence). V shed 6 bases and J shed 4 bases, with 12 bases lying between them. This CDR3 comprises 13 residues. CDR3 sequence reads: CASRTRGGTEAFF. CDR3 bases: TGTGCCAGTAGGACACGGGGTGGCACTGAAGCTTTCTTT.

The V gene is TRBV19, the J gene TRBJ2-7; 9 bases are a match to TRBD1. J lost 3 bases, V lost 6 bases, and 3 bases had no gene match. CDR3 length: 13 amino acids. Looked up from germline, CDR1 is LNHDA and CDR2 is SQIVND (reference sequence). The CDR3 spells CASSLGQGYEQYF. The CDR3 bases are TGTGCCAGTAGCCTGGGACAGGGCTACGAGCAGTACTTC.

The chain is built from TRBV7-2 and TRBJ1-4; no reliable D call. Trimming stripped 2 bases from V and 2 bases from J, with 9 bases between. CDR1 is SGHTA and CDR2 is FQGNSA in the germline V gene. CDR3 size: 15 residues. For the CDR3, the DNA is TGTGCCAGCAGCTTAACCCAGGCTACTAATGAAAAACTGTTTTTT. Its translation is CASSLTQATNEKLFF.

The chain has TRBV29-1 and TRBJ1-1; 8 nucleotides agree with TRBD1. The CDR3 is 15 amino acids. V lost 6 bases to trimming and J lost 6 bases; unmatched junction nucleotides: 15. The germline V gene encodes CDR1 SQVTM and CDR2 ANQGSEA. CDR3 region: CSVGGGQGGGPEAFF. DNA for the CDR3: TGCAGCGTGGGGGGCGGACAGGGCGGAGGGCCTGAAGCTTTCTTT.

The CDR3 DNA reads as TGTGCCAGCAGCCTCCCGGCAGGGGTAAGGTACGAGCAGTACTTC. Translating gives CASSLPAGVRYEQYF. The chain combines TRBV7-8 with TRBJ2-7, with a weak D call TRBD1 (6 bases). This CDR3 has 15 residues. Trimming took off 5 bases at V and 4 bases at J, with 18 bases between the two ends. CDR1 and CDR2 from the germline V gene are SGHVS and FQNEAQ.

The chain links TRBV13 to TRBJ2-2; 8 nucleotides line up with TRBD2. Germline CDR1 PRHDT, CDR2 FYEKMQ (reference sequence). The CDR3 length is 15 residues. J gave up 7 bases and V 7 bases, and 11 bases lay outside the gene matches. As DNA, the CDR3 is TGTGCCAGCAAGGTCGAGCGGGAGATCCACGGGGAGCTGTTTTTT. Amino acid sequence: CASKVEREIHGELFF.

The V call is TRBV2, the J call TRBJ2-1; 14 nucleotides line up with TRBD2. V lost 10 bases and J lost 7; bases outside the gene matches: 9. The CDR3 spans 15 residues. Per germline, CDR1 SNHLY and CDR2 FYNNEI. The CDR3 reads CATATSGRERNEQFF. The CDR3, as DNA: TGTGCCACCGCGACTAGCGGGAGGGAAAGGAATGAGCAGTTCTTC.

This CDR3 is CASSLTGEPYEQYF. CDR3 coding DNA: TGCGCCAGCAGCCTGACAGGGGAACCCTACGAGCAGTACTTC. The chain has TRBV5-1 and TRBJ2-7; 8 positions match TRBD1. Germline trimming cut 4 bases from V and 2 bases from J; bases unmatched to any gene: 5. This CDR3 has 14 residues. Germline V gives CDR1 SGHRS, CDR2 YFSETQ.